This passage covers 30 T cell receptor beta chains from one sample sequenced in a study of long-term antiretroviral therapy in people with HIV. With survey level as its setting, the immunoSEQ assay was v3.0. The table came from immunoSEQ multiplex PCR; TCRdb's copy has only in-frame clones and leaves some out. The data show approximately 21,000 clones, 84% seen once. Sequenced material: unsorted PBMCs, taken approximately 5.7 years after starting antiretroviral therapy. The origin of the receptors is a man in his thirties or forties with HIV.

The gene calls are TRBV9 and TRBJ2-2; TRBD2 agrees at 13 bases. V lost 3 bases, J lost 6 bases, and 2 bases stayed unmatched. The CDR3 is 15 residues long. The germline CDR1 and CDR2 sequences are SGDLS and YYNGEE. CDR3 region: CASSGTSGGAGELFF. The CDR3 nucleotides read TGTGCCAGCAGCGGTACTAGCGGGGGGGCCGGGGAGCTGTTTTTT.

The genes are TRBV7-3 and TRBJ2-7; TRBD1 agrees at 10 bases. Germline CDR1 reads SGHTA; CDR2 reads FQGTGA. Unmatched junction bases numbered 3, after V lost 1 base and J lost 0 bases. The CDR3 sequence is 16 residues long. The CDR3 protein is CASSLSGQGGSYEQYF. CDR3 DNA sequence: TGTGCCAGCAGCTTAAGTGGACAGGGGGGCTCCTACGAGCAGTACTTC.

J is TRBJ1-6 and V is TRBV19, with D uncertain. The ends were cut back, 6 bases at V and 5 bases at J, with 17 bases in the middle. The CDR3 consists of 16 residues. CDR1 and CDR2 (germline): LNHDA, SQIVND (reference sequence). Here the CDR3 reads CASSESSIKNNSPLHF. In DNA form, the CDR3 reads TGTGCCAGTAGCGAATCGTCGATCAAAAATAATTCACCCCTCCACTTT.

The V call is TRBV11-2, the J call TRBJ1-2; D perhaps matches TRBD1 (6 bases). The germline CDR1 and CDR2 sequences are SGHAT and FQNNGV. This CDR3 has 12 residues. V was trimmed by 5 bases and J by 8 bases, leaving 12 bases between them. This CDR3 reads CASSRNRVGYTF. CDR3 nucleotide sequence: TGTGCCAGCAGCCGGAACAGGGTGGGCTACACCTTC. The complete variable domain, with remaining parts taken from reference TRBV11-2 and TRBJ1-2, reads EAGVAQSPRYKIIEKRQSVAFWCNPISGHATLYWYQQILGQGPKLLIQFQNNGVVDDSQLPKDRFSAERLKGVDSTLKIQPAKLEDSAVYLCASSRNRVGYTFGSGTRLTVV.

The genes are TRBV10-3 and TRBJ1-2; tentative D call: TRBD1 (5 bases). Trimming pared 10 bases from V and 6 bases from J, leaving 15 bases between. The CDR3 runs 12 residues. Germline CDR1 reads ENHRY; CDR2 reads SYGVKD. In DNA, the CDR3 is TGTGCCACCCGCGGGGGGGGAAATGGCTACACCTTC. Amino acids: CATRGGGNGYTF.

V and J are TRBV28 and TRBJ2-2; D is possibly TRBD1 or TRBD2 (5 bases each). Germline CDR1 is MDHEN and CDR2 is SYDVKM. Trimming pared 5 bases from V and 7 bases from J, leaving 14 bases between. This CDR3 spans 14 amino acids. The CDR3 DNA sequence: TGTGCCAGCAGTCAACTGCTGAGGGGCGGGGAGCTGTTTTTT. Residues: CASSQLLRGGELFF. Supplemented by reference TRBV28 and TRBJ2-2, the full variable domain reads DVKVTQSSRYLVKRTGEKVFLECVQDMDHENMFWYRQDPGLGLRLIYFSYDVKMKEKGDIPEGYSVSREKKERFSLILESASTNQTSMYLCASSQLLRGGELFFGEGSRLTVL.

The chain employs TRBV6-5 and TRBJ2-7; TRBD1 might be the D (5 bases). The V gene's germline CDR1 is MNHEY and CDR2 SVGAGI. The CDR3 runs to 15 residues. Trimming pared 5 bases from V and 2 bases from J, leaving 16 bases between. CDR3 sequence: CASSREGHPTYEQYF. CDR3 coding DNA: TGTGCCAGCAGTCGTGAAGGACACCCGACCTACGAGCAGTACTTC.

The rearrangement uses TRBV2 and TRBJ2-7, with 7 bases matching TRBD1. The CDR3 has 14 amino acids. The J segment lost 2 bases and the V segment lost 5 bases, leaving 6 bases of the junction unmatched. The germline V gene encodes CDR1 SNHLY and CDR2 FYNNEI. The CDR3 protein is CASSSNRGPYEQYF. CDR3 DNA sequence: TGTGCCAGCAGTTCTAACAGGGGTCCCTACGAGCAGTACTTC. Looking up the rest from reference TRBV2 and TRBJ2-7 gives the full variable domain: EPEVTQTPSHQVTQMGQEVILRCVPISNHLYFYWYRQILGQKVEFLVSFYNNEISEKSEIFDDQFSVERPDGSNFTLKIRSTKLEDSAMYFCASSSNRGPYEQYFGPGTRLTVT.

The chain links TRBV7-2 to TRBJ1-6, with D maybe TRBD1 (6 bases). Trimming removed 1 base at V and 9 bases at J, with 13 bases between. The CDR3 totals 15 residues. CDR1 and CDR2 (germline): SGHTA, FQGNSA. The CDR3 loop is CASSLEAGVVSPLHF. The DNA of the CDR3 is TGTGCCAGCAGCTTAGAGGCAGGGGTGGTTTCACCCCTCCACTTT.

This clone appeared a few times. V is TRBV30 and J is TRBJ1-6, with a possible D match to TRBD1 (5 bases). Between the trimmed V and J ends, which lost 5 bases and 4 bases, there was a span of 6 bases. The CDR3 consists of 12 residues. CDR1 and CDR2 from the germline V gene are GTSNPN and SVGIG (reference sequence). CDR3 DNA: TGTGCCTGGGGACATTATAATTCACCCCTCCACTTT. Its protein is CAWGHYNSPLHF.

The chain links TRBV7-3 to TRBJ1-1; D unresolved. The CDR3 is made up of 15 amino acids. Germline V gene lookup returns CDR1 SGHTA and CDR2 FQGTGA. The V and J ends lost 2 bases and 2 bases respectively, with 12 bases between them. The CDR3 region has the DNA TGTGCCAGCAGCTTAGAGCGGGTCCCAAACACTGAAGCTTTCTTT. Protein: CASSLERVPNTEAFF.

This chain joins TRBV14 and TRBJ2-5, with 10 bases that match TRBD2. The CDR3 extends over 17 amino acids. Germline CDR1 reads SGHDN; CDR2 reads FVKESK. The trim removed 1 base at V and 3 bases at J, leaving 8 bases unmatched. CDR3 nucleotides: TGTGCCAGCAGCCAAGCTAGCGGGAGTTTTTTCGAAGAGACCCAGTACTTC. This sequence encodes CASSQASGSFFEETQYF.

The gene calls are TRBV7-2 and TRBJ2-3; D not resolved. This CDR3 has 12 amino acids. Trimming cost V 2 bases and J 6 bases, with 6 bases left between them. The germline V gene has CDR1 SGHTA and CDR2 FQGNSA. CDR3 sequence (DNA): TGTGCCAGCAGCTTAAGTGCCGATACGCAGTATTTT. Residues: CASSLSADTQYF.

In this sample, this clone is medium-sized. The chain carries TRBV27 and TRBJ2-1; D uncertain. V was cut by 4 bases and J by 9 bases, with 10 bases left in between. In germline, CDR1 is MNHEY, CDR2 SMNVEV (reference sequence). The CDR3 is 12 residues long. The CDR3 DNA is TGTGCCAGCAGTTCAAAGGTCCCTGAGCAGTTCTTC. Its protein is CASSSKVPEQFF.

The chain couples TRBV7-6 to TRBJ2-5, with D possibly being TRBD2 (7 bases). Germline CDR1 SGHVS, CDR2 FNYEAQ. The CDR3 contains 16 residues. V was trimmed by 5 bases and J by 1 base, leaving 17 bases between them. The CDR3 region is CASSDAWGGLQETQYF. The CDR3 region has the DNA TGTGCCAGCAGCGACGCCTGGGGGGGCCTCCAAGAGACCCAGTACTTC.

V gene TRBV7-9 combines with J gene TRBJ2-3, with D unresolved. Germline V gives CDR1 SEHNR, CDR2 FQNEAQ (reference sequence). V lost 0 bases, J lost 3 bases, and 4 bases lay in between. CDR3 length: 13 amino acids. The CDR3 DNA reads TGTGCCAGCAGCTTAGCGATGACAGATACGCAGTATTTT. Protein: CASSLAMTDTQYF.

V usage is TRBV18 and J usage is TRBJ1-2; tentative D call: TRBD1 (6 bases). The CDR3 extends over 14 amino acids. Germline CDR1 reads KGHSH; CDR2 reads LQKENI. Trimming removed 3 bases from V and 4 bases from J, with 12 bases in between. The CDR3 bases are TGTGCCAGCTCACCTGCAGGGGACTCCTATGGCTACACCTTC. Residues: CASSPAGDSYGYTF.

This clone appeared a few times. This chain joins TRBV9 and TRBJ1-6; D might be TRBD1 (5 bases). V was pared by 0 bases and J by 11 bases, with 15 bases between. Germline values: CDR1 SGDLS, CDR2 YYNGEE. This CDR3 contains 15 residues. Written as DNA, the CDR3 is TGTGCCAGCAGCGTAGATCGACAGATCCTAACACCCCTCCACTTT. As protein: CASSVDRQILTPLHF.

The DNA of the CDR3 is TGTGCCAGCAGCCAGGGCGTCGGTGAGCAGTTCTTC. This gives the protein CASSQGVGEQFF. The chain carries TRBV6-6 and TRBJ2-1, with a tentative D call TRBD1 (5 bases). The CDR3 consists of 12 residues. In germline, CDR1 is MNHNY, CDR2 SVGAGI (reference sequence). Between the trimmed V and J ends, which lost 6 bases and 9 bases, there was a span of 12 bases.

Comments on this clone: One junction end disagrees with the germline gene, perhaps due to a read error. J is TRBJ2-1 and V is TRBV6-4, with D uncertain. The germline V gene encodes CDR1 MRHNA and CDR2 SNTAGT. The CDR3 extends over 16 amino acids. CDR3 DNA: TGTGTCAGCAGTGACTCCCTCGCGGCAGACTACAATGAGCAGTTCTTC. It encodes CVSSDSLAADYNEQFF.

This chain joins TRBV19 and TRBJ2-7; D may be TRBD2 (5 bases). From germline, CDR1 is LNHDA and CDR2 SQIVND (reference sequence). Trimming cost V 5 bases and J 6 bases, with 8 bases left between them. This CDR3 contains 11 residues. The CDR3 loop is CASSLGVEQYF. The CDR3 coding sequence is TGTGCCAGTAGTCTCGGGGTCGAGCAGTACTTC.

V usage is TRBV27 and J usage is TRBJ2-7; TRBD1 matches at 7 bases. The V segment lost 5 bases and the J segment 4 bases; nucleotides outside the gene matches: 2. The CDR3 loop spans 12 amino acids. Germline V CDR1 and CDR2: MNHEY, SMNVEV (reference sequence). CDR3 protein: CASSNRGYEQYF. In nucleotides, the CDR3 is TGTGCCAGCAGTAACAGGGGTTACGAGCAGTACTTC.

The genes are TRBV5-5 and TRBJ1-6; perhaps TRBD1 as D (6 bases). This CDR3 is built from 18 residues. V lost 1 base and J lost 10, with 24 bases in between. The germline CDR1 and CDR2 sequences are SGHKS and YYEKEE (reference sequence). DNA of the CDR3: TGTGCCAGCAGCTTGCTTATGATTAGTCAGGGGAAGGGGTCACCCCTCCACTTT. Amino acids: CASSLLMISQGKGSPLHF.

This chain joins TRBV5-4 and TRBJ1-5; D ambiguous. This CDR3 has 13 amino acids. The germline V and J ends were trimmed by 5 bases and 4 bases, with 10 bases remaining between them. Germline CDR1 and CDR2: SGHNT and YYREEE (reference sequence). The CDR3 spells CASSRDPNQPQHF. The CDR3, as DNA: TGTGCCAGCAGTAGAGACCCTAATCAGCCCCAGCATTTT.

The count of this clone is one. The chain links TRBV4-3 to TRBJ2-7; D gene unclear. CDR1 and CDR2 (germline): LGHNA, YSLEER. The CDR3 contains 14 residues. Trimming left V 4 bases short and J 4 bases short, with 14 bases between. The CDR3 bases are TGCGCCAGCAGCCCCCAAATAGGTTTGTACGAGCAGTACTTC. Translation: CASSPQIGLYEQYF.

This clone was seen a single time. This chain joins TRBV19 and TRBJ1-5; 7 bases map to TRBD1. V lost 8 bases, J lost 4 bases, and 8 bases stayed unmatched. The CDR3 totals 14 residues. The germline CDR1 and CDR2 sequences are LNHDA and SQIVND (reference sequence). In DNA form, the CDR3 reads TGTGCCAGTGCGGGGACAGCCAAAAATCAGCCCCAGCATTTT. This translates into CASAGTAKNQPQHF.

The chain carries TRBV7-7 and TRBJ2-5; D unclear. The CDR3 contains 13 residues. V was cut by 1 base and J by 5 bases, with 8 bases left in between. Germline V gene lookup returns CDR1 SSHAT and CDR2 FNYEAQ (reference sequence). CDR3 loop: CASSLESFETQYF. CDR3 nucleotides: TGTGCCAGCAGCTTAGAATCCTTCGAGACCCAGTACTTC.

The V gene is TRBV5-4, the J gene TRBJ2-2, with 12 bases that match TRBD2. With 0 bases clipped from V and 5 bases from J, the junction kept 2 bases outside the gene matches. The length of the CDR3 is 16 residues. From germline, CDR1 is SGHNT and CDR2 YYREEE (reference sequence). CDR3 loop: CASSLGLAGGTGELFF. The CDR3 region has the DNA TGTGCCAGCAGCTTGGGTCTAGCGGGAGGGACCGGGGAGCTGTTTTTT.

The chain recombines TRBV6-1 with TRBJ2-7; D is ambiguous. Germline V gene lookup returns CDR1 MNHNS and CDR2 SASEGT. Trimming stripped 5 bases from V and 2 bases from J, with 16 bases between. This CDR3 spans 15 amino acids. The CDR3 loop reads CASSSRAWGPYEQYF. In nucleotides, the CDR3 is TGTGCCAGCAGTTCCCGGGCCTGGGGTCCCTACGAGCAGTACTTC.

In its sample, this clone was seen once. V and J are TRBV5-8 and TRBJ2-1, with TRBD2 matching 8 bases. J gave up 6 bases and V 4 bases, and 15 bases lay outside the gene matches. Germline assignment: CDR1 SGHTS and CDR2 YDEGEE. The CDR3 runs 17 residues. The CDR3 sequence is CASSISRGSGRLNEQFF. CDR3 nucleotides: TGTGCCAGCAGCATATCGAGGGGAAGCGGGAGACTCAATGAGCAGTTCTTC.